This T cell receptor (beta chain) was profiled in a study of long-term antiretroviral therapy in people with HIV. Every one of the donors gave at least one pre-ART PBMC sample and at least two post-ART PBMC samples. The cryopreserved samples used held 1-10 million PBMC prior to extraction of DNA. Turning to this clone: No antigen is known for it.

This was the immunoSEQ v3.0 assay at survey level. TCRdb's copy holds only in-frame clones and misses some; the assay was immunoSEQ multiplex PCR. The table lists about 21,000 clones, 76% of them singletons. This CDR3 region has 14 residues. Germline lookup yields CDR1 GTSNPN and CDR2 SVGIG (reference sequence). The ends lost 5 bases at V and 5 bases at J; junction bases unmatched: 10. Study-wide findings and caveats: Information on adherence, resistance and therapy changes was unavailable.

This sequence was found in a woman aged 40-49 years with HIV. Sequencing was performed on unsorted PBMCs, taken less than 1.8 years before starting antiretroviral therapy. The chain uses TRBV30 and TRBJ1-1; 8 bases are a match to TRBD1. The CDR3 reads CAWDEFRGLTEAFF. In nucleotides, the CDR3 is TGTGCCTGGGACGAGTTCAGGGGGCTTACTGAAGCTTTCTTT.